This TCR beta chain was obtained from a study of beta chain features in type 1 diabetes. Findings and caveats of the study: Naive, central memory and regulatory TCRB repertoires appeared more similar among patients than healthy donors. When Type 1 diabetes patients were examined, their TCRB CDR3s proved moderately but significantly shorter in all four CD4+ subsets. Reads derived from cDNA could over-represent cells showing high TCR expression. Patients with type 1 diabetes carried fewer insertions and had more deletions at their VDJ junctions.

Trimming cost V 2 bases and J 6 bases; bases outside gene matches: 7. Germline V CDR1 and CDR2: SEHNR, FQNEAQ (reference sequence). The CDR3 has 15 amino acids. CD45RO/CCR7/CD25/CD127/CD95/CD27 staining was used to isolate CD4+ naive, central memory, regulatory and stem cell-like memory cells by sorting. On this clone: The antigen remains undetermined.

All of the isolated RNA was reverse transcribed, so expressed TCRB transcripts were sequenced. This table comes from immunoSEQ multiplex PCR, and its TCRdb copy is limited to in-frame clones, with some not included. The repertoire holds around 50,000 clones, with 35% to 55% as singletons. The chain is built from TRBV7-9 and TRBJ1-2; 9 bases line up with TRBD1. Sequencing was done on a sample of stem cell memory CD4+ T cells from blood. This clonotype was sampled from a man aged 30 to 45 with type 1 diabetes. CDR3 loop: CASSLKRGQGNGYTF. In DNA, the CDR3 is TGTGCCAGCAGCTTAAAGCGTGGACAGGGGAATGGCTACACCTTC.